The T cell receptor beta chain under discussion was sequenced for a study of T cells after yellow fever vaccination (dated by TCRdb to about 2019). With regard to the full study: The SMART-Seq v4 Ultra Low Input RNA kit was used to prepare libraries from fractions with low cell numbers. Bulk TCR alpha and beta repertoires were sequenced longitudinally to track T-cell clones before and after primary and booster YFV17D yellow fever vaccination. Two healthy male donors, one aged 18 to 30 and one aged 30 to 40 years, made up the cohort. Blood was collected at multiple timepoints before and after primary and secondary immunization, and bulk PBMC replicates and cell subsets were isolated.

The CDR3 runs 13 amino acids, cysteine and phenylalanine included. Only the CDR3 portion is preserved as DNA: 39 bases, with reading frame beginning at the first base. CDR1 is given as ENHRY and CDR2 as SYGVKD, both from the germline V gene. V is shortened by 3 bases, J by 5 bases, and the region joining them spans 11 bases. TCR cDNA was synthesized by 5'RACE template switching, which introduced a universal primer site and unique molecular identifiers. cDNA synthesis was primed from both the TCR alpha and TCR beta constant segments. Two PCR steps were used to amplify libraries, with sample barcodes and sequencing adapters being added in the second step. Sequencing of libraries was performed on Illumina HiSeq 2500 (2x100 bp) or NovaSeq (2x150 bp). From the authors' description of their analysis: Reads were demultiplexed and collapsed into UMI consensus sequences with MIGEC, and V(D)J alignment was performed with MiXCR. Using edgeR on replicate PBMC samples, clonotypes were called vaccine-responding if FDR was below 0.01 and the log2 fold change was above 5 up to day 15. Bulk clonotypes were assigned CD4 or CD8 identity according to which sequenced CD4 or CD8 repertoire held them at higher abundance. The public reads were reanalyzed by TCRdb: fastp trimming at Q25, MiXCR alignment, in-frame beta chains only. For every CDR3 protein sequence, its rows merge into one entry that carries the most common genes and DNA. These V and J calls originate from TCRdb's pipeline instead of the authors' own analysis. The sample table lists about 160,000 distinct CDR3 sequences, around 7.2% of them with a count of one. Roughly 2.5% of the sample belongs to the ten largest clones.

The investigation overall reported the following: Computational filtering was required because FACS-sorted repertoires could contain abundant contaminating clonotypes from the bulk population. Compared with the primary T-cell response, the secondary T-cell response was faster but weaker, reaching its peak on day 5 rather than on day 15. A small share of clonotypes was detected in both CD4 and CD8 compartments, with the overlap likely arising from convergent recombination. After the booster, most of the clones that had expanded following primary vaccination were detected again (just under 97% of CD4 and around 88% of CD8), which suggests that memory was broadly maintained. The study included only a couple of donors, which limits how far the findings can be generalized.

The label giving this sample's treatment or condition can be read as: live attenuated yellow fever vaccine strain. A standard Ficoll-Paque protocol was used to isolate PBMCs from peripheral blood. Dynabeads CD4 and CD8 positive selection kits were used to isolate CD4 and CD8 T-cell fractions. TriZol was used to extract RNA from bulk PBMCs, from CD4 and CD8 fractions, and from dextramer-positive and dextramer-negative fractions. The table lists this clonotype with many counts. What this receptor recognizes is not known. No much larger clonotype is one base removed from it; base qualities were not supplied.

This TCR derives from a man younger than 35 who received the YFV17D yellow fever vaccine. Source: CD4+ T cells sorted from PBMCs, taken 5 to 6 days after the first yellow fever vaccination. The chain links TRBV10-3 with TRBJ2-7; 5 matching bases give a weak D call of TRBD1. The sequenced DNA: TGTGCCATCAGTGACCCAGGGAAGCACGAGCAGTACTTC. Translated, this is CAISDPGKHEQYF.